This TCR beta chain was observed in a study of T cell responses to AZD1222 COVID-19 vaccine. With regard to this clone: The antigen is unknown.

Generated by immunoSEQ multiplex PCR, the TCRdb table keeps only in-frame clones and is missing some. The table has 160,000 or so clones, 92% seen once. Points from the study as a whole: Nearly half of spike-specific TCRs reportedly target unmutated variant regions. Clonal diversity was possibly underestimated; the donors were predominantly white British and more often female. Samples come after the peak T cell response, not at day 14.

The CDR3 extends over 15 amino acids. Unmatched junction bases numbered 5, after V lost 5 bases and J lost 2 bases. The germline gives CDR1 LNHNV, CDR2 YYDKDF (reference sequence). V is TRBV15 and J is TRBJ1-3; 8 bases align to TRBD1. This TCR was sampled from an adult who received the AZD1222 COVID-19 vaccine. Specimen: peripheral blood, collected 28 days after the second AZD1222 dose. This chain's CDR3 is CATSPDRAAGNTIYF. The DNA for the CDR3 is TGTGCCACCAGCCCGGACAGGGCGGCTGGAAACACCATATATTTT.